The clone carrying this T cell receptor (beta chain) was counted many times. The ends lost 0 bases at V and 4 bases at J; junction bases unmatched: 3. Germline V gene sequence: CDR1 SGDLS, CDR2 YYNGEE. CDR3 length: 15 residues. The data stem from a study of human T cells and chemical hapten exposure. Looking at the study overall: Patients, predominantly female, presented with alopecia areata, totalis or universalis.

Time point reported: pre-sensitization, week 0. Treatment: therapeutic diphenylcyclopropenone sensitization with weekly scalp DPC. From the RACE reads, TCRdb called clonotypes with MiXCR, one entry per CDR3 protein. Of approximately 38,000 distinct CDR3 sequences listed, roughly a tenth are singletons. This specimen consisted of whole blood, obtained in connection with sensitization to the hapten diphenylcyclopropenone (DPC). The source of this sequence is a man in his thirties or forties with alopecia areata. Some clones in this sample may be carry-over from other donors' samples. The gene calls are TRBV9 and TRBJ2-1; 8 bases are a match to TRBD2. CDR3 sequence (DNA): TGTGCCAGCAGCGTAGTGGCTAGCGGGTACAATGAGCAGTTCTTC. It translates to CASSVVASGYNEQFF.